The rows below give T cell receptor beta chains drawn from one sample of a study of shared clonotypes between healthy human individuals. Some clones are missing from TCRdb's copy, which holds only in-frame ones; the method was immunoSEQ multiplex PCR. Of some 1.5 million clones in the sample, under 99% were seen once. Source material: naive CD4+ T cells sorted from blood. Receptors originate from a man between 25 and 39 years old in good health. Both conserved end residues are part of each CDR3.

>TRBJ1-5|TRBV15
CATQRQAHSNQPQHF
>TRBJ2-5|TRBV14
CASSRAVETQYF
>TRBJ2-1|TRBV7-2
CASSLRLVSLRNEQFF
>TRBJ1-3|TRBV28
CASSLLGGGNTIYF
>TRBJ2-7|TRBV30
CACLRSSYEQYF
>TRBJ2-7|TRBV9
CASSVGPGTVTYEQYF
>TRBJ2-7|TRBV7-3
CASSLGGPYEQYF
>TRBJ2-4|TRBV27
CASSPPGVLRGNIQYF
>TRBJ2-5|TRBV9
CASSVGGTQTQYF
>TRBJ2-3|TRBV11-2
CASSQTPGLATDTQYF
>TRBJ2-2|TRBV18
CASSPPGRVNTGELFF
>TRBJ1-1|TRBV11-2
CASSLDSQGYTEAFF
>TRBJ2-3|TRBV7-6
CASSSLGDTQYF
>TRBJ1-1|TRBV6-1
CASTKDTEAFF
>TRBJ2-3|TRBV7-9
CASSTPTGLGDTQYF
>TRBJ1-1|TRBV18
CASSQQNRNTEAFF
>TRBJ2-6|TRBV5-4
CAGSGRSGANVLTF
>TRBJ2-3|TRBV9
CASSSKQGHDTQYF
>TRBJ2-1|TRBV10-3
CAISESLTQQFF
>TRBJ2-1|TRBV5-1
CASSLGETRYEQFF
>TRBJ2-1|TRBV21-1
CASSATSGTSYNEQFF
>TRBJ1-4|TRBV18
CASSSSGQHEKLFF
>TRBJ2-2|TRBV7-2
CASIQTGTHTGELFF
>TRBJ2-1|TRBV7-2
CASSLRYGTGKFF
>TRBJ2-7|TRBV11-2
CASSEGTDGRDEQYF
>TRBJ1-1|TRBV7-2
CASSLDIRRTEAFF
>TRBJ1-4|TRBV5-1
CASSLGVAEKLFF
>TRBJ2-2|TRBV7-9
CASSLREGDGELFF
>TRBJ2-5|TRBV18
CASSPGTVRETQYF
>TRBJ2-3|TRBV14
CASSLLSWERTDTQYF
>TRBJ1-5|TRBV5-6
CASSFRGAGRINQPQHF
>TRBJ1-5|TRBV29-1
CSVVYSNQPQHF
>TRBJ2-5|TRBV2
CASSGVRTGQETQYF
>TRBJ2-1|TRBV9
CASSVVWGTDNEQFF
>TRBJ2-5|TRBV18
CASSPPGETQYF
>TRBJ1-3|TRBV4-2
CASSRPLQADSGNTIYF
>TRBJ2-2|TRBV18
CASLLGELFF
>TRBJ2-7|TRBV28
CASRTGGPFSAYEQYF
>TRBJ2-3|TRBV5-6
CASSQTAAGTDTQYF
>TRBJ2-5|TRBV7-8
CASSLRTGTQETQYF
>TRBJ2-1|TRBV10-3
CAISESPSNEQFF
>TRBJ2-2|TRBV5-1
CASSRTHTSNTGELFF
>TRBJ2-1|TRBV29-1
CSGVTGANEQFF
>TRBJ2-1|TRBV27
CASSLRGPSYNEQFF
>TRBJ1-4|TRBV27
CASSFIRGRNEKLFF
>TRBJ2-7|TRBV21-1
CASSNSTGGYEQYF
>TRBJ2-7|TRBV5-6
CASSLQGGANEQYF
>TRBJ2-2|TRBV7-2
CASSPGTTNTGELFF
>TRBJ2-1|TRBV2
CASSGPGLAGAMNEQFF
>TRBJ2-2|TRBV6-5
CAIQAVAGTGELFF
>TRBJ1-5|TRBV27
CVCGRQPQHF
>TRBJ2-1|TRBV2
CASSRDETREQFF
>TRBJ2-1|TRBV18
CASSTSTGSSYNEQFF
>TRBJ2-2|TRBV28
CASSFLPSGSGELFF
>TRBJ2-1|TRBV28
CASIPGLGQAYNEQFF
>TRBJ2-3|TRBV5-1
CASSTSGTSTDTQYF